These 25 T cell receptor beta chains came from one sample sequenced in a study of metastatic and nonmetastatic thyroid tumors. MiXCR re-clonotyped the PCR reads for TCRdb. The sample yields roughly 30,000 clones, around a sixth seen once. All patients were untreated before thyroid surgery. Sequencing was performed on blood. The receptors stem from a female donor with papillary thyroid cancer or a benign thyroid nodule (not recorded which). Some clones in this sample may be carry-over from other donors' samples.

Notes on this clone: At one boundary the junction diverges from the germline segment, which might be a read error. The V gene is TRBV2, the J gene TRBJ1-5; D remains unclear. The CDR3 loop spans 19 amino acids. Germline V lookup: CDR1 SNHLY, CDR2 FYNNEI. CDR3 in amino acids: CASSGAQYIVGFSNQPRHF. The CDR3 bases are TGTGCCAGCAGTGGCGCACAGTATATCGTGGGGTTTAGCAATCAGCCCCGGCATTTT.

Only a few counts were recorded for this clone. This chain links TRBV6-5 with TRBJ2-3; a weak D match, TRBD1 (5 bases). Per the germline V gene, CDR1 is MNHEY and CDR2 is SVGAGI. Trimming left V 2 bases short and J 1 base short, with 13 bases between. The length of the CDR3 is 16 residues. CDR3 sequence: CASSYTPQGGTDTQYF. Here the CDR3 DNA reads TGTGCCAGCAGTTACACACCCCAAGGGGGCACAGATACGCAGTATTTT.

This clone was found many times. This may arise from a read error, as a much more abundant clone is one base away. The chain is built from TRBV2 and TRBJ2-2; 10 nucleotides match TRBD1. CDR3 length: 14 amino acids. Germline values: CDR1 SNHLY, CDR2 FYNNEI. The DNA for the CDR3 is TGTGCCACCGGACAGGGGGAGGGAACCGGGGAGCCGTTTTTT. This gives the protein CATGQGEGTGEPFF.

This clone was seen repeatedly, ten times or more. The chain recombines TRBV7-3 with TRBJ1-2, with 7 bases lining up with TRBD1. V gave up 3 bases and J gave up 4 bases; unmatched junction bases: 2. The CDR3 is made up of 13 amino acids. The germline gives CDR1 SGHTA, CDR2 FQGTGA. CDR3 sequence: CASSFDRAYGYTF. The CDR3, as DNA: TGTGCCAGCAGCTTTGACAGGGCCTATGGCTACACCTTC.

Turning to this clone: The junction differs from germline at one of its ends, possibly a read error. The genes are TRBV12-3 or TRBV12-4 and TRBJ2-6, with D perhaps matching TRBD2 (6 bases). The CDR3 extends over 17 amino acids. CDR3 residues: CASSFGLPVSVANVLTF. The CDR3 coding sequence is TGTGCCAGCAGTTTTGGACTACCGGTCTCTGTGGCCAACGTCCTGACTTTC.

Concerning this clone: The CDR3 ends on some other residue instead of the conserved phenylalanine or tryptophan, so this is likely a read error. The V call is TRBV18, the J call TRBJ2-7, with 7 positions matching TRBD1. V trimming: 3 bases; J trimming: 6 bases; junction bases outside the gene matches: 8. This CDR3 is 14 amino acids long. The germline V gene encodes CDR1 KGHSH and CDR2 LQKENI. CDR3 sequence: CASSPGTVYIEQYS. CDR3 DNA sequence: TGTGCCAGCTCACCCGGGACAGTGTACATCGAGCAGTACTCC.

In its sample, this clone was seen a few times. A junction end diverges from the germline sequence, so it may reflect a read error. J is TRBJ2-3 and V is TRBV28; the D gene could be TRBD1 or TRBD2 (5 bases each). Germline V gives CDR1 MDHEN, CDR2 SYDVKM. The CDR3 spans 17 residues. The CDR3 bases are TGTGCCAGCAGTTCAACAATACTACACGGGGCGACAGACACGCAGTATTTT. Translated, it gives CASSSTILHGATDTQYF.

The chain uses TRBV28 and TRBJ2-7; no clear D gene. The CDR3 spans 13 residues. Germline values: CDR1 MDHEN, CDR2 SYDVKM. V was cut by 7 bases and J by 2 bases, with 12 bases left in between. CDR3 nucleotide sequence: TGTGCCAGCAAGGCTACCGTTCCCTACGAGCAGTACTTC. Protein product: CASKATVPYEQYF.

The chain carries TRBV12-3 or TRBV12-4 and TRBJ1-2; TRBD1 matches 7 bases. The CDR3 consists of 16 residues. Trimming removed 5 bases from V and 4 bases from J; junction bases left unmatched: 13. In nucleotides, the CDR3 is TGTGCCAGCAGTCCAATACAGGACAGGAGGATCTATGGCTACACCTTC. It specifies CASSPIQDRRIYGYTF.

This clone was detected ten times or more. The chain links TRBV18 to TRBJ2-1; D perhaps matches TRBD1 (6 bases). The ends were cut back, 1 base at V and 3 bases at J, with 10 bases in the middle. The CDR3 totals 15 residues. Germline CDR1 is KGHSH and CDR2 is LQKENI. The CDR3 DNA reads TGTGCCAGCTCACCACGACGGACAGACTACAATGAGCAGTTCTTC. It codes for CASSPRRTDYNEQFF.

Notes on this clone: The junction shows a germline mismatch at one end, possibly a read error. The gene calls are TRBV7-8 and TRBJ2-7, with TRBD2 matching over 7 bases. Germline assignment: CDR1 SGHVS and CDR2 FQNEAQ. The length of the CDR3 is 16 residues. The CDR3: CASSLGLSGGSYEQYF. The CDR3, as DNA: TGCGCCAGCAGCTTAGGTCTATCGGGAGGCTCCTACGAGCAGTACTTC.

This clone was found many times. The chain is built from TRBV6-1 and TRBJ1-4, with 8 bases matching TRBD1. J gave up 8 bases and V 3 bases, and 11 bases lay outside the gene matches. The CDR3 extends over 16 amino acids. Germline values: CDR1 MNHNS, CDR2 SASEGT. CDR3 protein: CASSELAGQGGEKLFF. The CDR3 coding sequence is TGTGCCAGCAGTGAGCTTGCCGGACAGGGTGGAGAAAAACTGTTTTTT.

The chain recombines TRBV28 with TRBJ2-7; D perhaps matches TRBD1 (5 bases). The germline V and J ends were trimmed by 5 bases and 3 bases, with 26 bases remaining between them. This CDR3 is 18 amino acids long. Germline V lookup: CDR1 MDHEN, CDR2 SYDVKM. The CDR3 loop reads CASSPPPAIAGCIYEQYF. DNA for the CDR3: TGTGCCAGCAGTCCCCCCCCTGCTATTGCAGGGTGCATCTACGAGCAGTACTTC.

The sample holds a few counts of this clone. V is TRBV6-2 or TRBV6-3 and J is TRBJ2-2, with TRBD2 matching over 14 bases. With V trimmed by 5 bases and J by 11 bases, 16 bases remained unmatched. Germline CDR1 is MNHEY and CDR2 is SVGEGT. The CDR3 is made up of 18 amino acids. The chain's CDR3 is CASSPGLAGASDTVELFF. The CDR3 DNA reads TGTGCCAGCAGTCCGGGACTAGCGGGAGCGTCGGACACCGTTGAGCTGTTTTTT.

This clone was observed many times. V is TRBV20-1 and J is TRBJ2-5; 9 nucleotides agree with TRBD1. The CDR3 length is 14 residues. J gave up 5 bases and V 7 bases, and 11 bases lay outside the gene matches. In germline, CDR1 is DFQATT, CDR2 SNEGSKA (reference sequence). The DNA of the CDR3 is TGCAGTGGGGAAGGGGACAGGGTGTTGGAGACCCAGTACTTC. The encoded protein is CSGEGDRVLETQYF.

This clone turned up a few times. The V and J genes are TRBV28 and TRBJ2-2, with D possibly TRBD1 on 7 matching bases. Trimming removed 8 bases from V and 8 bases from J, with 21 bases in between. The CDR3 length is 15 residues. Germline V lookup: CDR1 MDHEN, CDR2 SYDVKM. CDR3 nucleotide sequence: TGTGCCAGCGGGGAAGGGGGGACAGACATGGGGGAGCTGTTTTTT. Its translation: CASGEGGTDMGELFF.

Within the sample, this clone is medium-sized. This specimen includes other DNA sequences encoding the same CDR3. The V call is TRBV15, the J call TRBJ1-5; a weak D match, TRBD1 (5 bases). In germline, CDR1 is LNHNV, CDR2 YYDKDF (reference sequence). V lost 1 base to trimming and J lost 0 bases, with 13 bases between them. The CDR3 totals 17 residues. CDR3 sequence: CATSRVAGAYSNQPQHF. The CDR3 DNA reads TGTGCCACCAGCAGAGTTGCCGGGGCGTATAGCAATCAGCCCCAGCATTTT.

With respect to this clone: Because the CDR3 is missing its conserved closing phenylalanine or tryptophan, this is likely a read error. V and J are TRBV28 and TRBJ1-2; 8 nucleotides line up with TRBD1. The CDR3 consists of 13 residues. In germline, CDR1 is MDHEN, CDR2 SYDVKM. Trimming removed 7 bases from V and 7 bases from J; junction bases left unmatched: 8. DNA of the CDR3: TGTGCCAGCAAACTACAGGGGGTCGGTGGCTACACCCTC. Translated: CASKLQGVGGYTL.

Ten or more counts support this clone. The chain links TRBV6-1 to TRBJ2-3; 9 nucleotides align to TRBD2. Germline assignment: CDR1 MNHNS and CDR2 SASEGT. V dropped 6 bases and J dropped 0; count of bases not matched to a gene: 7. This CDR3 comprises 16 residues. The DNA for the CDR3 is TGTGCCAGCAGACTAGCGGGCGTTTCTAGCACAGATACGCAGTATTTT. It codes for CASRLAGVSSTDTQYF.

This clone was picked up many times. The chain combines TRBV2 with TRBJ1-6; weak D call: TRBD1 (5 bases). Germline V gene lookup returns CDR1 SNHLY and CDR2 FYNNEI. Trimming removed 7 bases from V and 7 bases from J, with 11 bases in between. This CDR3 contains 13 residues. The CDR3 protein is CASIRDFNSPLHF. Written as DNA, the CDR3 is TGTGCCAGCATCAGGGATTTCAATTCACCCCTCCACTTT.

This clone was counted ten times or more. The V gene is TRBV29-1, the J gene TRBJ2-3; 10 bases map to TRBD1. The CDR3 spans 12 residues. CDR1 and CDR2 (germline): SQVTM, ANQGSEA. The V and J ends lost 7 bases and 5 bases, in that order; junction bases with no gene match: 3. CDR3 loop: CSGGTGEDTQYF. CDR3 in DNA: TGCAGCGGCGGGACAGGGGAAGATACGCAGTATTTT.

At least ten counts were recorded for this clone. The chain couples TRBV18 to TRBJ1-1, with 10 bases matching TRBD1. V lost 5 bases to trimming and J lost 5 bases; unmatched junction nucleotides: 11. This CDR3 spans 16 amino acids. The germline V gene has CDR1 KGHSH and CDR2 LQKENI. In DNA, the CDR3 is TGTGCCAGCTCATCGACGACAGGGGGCTCTGGTACTGAAGCTTTCTTT. Its translation is CASSSTTGGSGTEAFF.

There are many counts of this clone. This chain joins TRBV12-3 or TRBV12-4 and TRBJ2-3; 8 nucleotides agree with TRBD2. The CDR3 is 14 residues long. V lost 7 bases, J lost 2 bases, and 5 bases stayed unmatched. The CDR3 DNA is TGTGCCAGCACCCCGACTAGCGCCACAGATACGCAGTATTTT. Protein: CASTPTSATDTQYF.

This clone was observed at least ten times. The chain links TRBV18 to TRBJ2-3; tentative D call: TRBD2 (6 bases). CDR1 is KGHSH, CDR2 LQKENI, per germline. This CDR3 has 15 amino acids. Between the trimmed V and J ends, which lost 3 bases and 1 base, there was a span of 11 bases. The CDR3 protein is CASSPTGVGTDTQYF. CDR3 sequence (DNA): TGTGCCAGCTCACCCACGGGAGTGGGCACAGATACGCAGTATTTT.

This clone was observed at least ten times. The chain carries TRBV6-5 and TRBJ2-5; D gene uncertain. Trimming stripped 2 bases from V and 3 bases from J, with 10 bases between. The CDR3 contains 14 residues. The germline V gene encodes CDR1 MNHEY and CDR2 SVGAGI. The CDR3 DNA reads as TGTGCCAGCAGTTACGGGGAACCAAAAGAGACCCAGTACTTC. It translates to CASSYGEPKETQYF.